This T cell receptor beta chain is from a study of shared clonotypes between healthy human individuals. Whole-study results and caveats: Shared across four donors were around 5% of the naive CD4 clonotypes. Generation probabilities were higher for clonotypes shared across all four sorted-subset donors than for unshared ones. Few donors limited the genetic and exposure-history diversity represented.

Data came from immunoSEQ multiplex PCR; TCRdb stores just in-frame clones and leaves some out. This table holds some 2,100,000 clones, around 95% found once. This CDR3 has 15 residues. The J segment lost 4 bases and the V segment lost 4 bases, leaving 7 bases of the junction unmatched. CDR1 and CDR2 from the germline V gene are MGHRA and YSYEKL. A note on this clone: Its antigen is unidentified.

This chain links TRBV4-1 with TRBJ1-1; 9 nucleotides align to TRBD1. This sequence was found in a man between 18 and 29 years old in good health. What was sequenced was naive CD4+ T cells sorted from blood. The subset was: CD45RA+ positively selected. CDR3 amino acids: CASSPTGGEGTEAFF. The CDR3 DNA sequence: TGCGCCAGCAGCCCTACAGGGGGCGAGGGCACTGAAGCTTTCTTT.